The 25 T cell receptor beta chains presented below share a single source sample, sequenced in a study of blood T cells in healthy people across ages. Primed by a sample-barcoded 5' primer and a J-beta primer mix, a second PCR proceeded for roughly 7 to 11 cycles. A single record per CDR3 protein comes from TCRdb applying MiXCR to the 5' RACE reads. Of around 520,000 distinct CDR3 sequences listed, about 28% were seen once; the top ten hold over 3.5%. These same data were also listed under a study on T cells of mothers and their children.

The specimen sequenced was blood. The receptors originated from a boy aged 2 to 9 in good health.

The gene calls are TRBV6-2 or TRBV6-3 and TRBJ2-4, with TRBD2 identical over 7 bases. Trimming at V came to 6 bases and at J to 8 bases, leaving 16 bases not matched to a gene. CDR3 length equals 16 residues. Germline V lookup: CDR1 MNHEY, CDR2 SVGEGT. CDR3 amino acids: CASSRERTSQGYIQYF. CDR3 nucleotides: TGTGCCAGCAGCCGGGAAAGGACTAGTCAAGGATACATTCAGTACTTC.

The V and J genes are TRBV29-1 and TRBJ1-1; 10 positions match TRBD1. Per germline, CDR1 SQVTM and CDR2 ANQGSEA. This CDR3 has 13 residues. J was trimmed by 6 bases and V by 1 base; bases with no gene match: 2. CDR3 in amino acids: CSVEGQGAAEAFF. In nucleotides, the CDR3 is TGCAGCGTTGAAGGACAGGGGGCCGCTGAAGCTTTCTTT.

This clonotype turned up a few times. The DNA for the CDR3 is TGTGCCAGTAGTAACCCTAGGGAGAGCCCTGAAGCTTTCTTT. Its translation is CASSNPRESPEAFF. V usage is TRBV19 and J usage is TRBJ1-1; D uncertain. CDR3 length: 14 amino acids. Between the trimmed V and J ends, which lost 4 bases and 6 bases, there was a span of 15 bases. CDR1 and CDR2 (germline): LNHDA, SQIVND (reference sequence).

The genes are TRBV5-5 and TRBJ1-2; 7 bases are a match to TRBD1. The germline V gene has CDR1 SGHKS and CDR2 YYEKEE (reference sequence). J was trimmed by 4 bases and V by 4 bases; bases with no gene match: 7. The CDR3 covers 14 residues. CDR3 in DNA: TGTGCCAGCAGCGAGGACAGGACAAGCTATGGCTACACCTTC. Translation gives CASSEDRTSYGYTF.

The J gene is TRBJ1-1, the V gene TRBV4-1, with D perhaps matching TRBD1 (5 bases). The V gene lost 5 bases and the J gene lost 2 bases, with 24 bases spanning the gap. The CDR3 totals 18 residues. CDR1 MGHRA and CDR2 YSYEKL come from the germline V gene. In DNA, the CDR3 is TGCGCCAGCAGCAAAGGGGTTATTAAGGCTCCTTTAAACACTGAAGCTTTCTTT. Translating it yields CASSKGVIKAPLNTEAFF.

V is TRBV12-3 or TRBV12-4 and J is TRBJ1-1; D possibly corresponds to TRBD1 (5 bases). Trimming left V 3 bases short and J 3 bases short, with 14 bases between. This CDR3 comprises 15 residues. The DNA of the CDR3 is TGTGCCAGCAGTTTTGAAGAGGGGCCGTACACTGAAGCTTTCTTT. Translated: CASSFEEGPYTEAFF.

The chain's CDR3 is CSASHSGTLSSYEQYF. The CDR3 DNA follows: TGCAGTGCTAGTCATTCCGGGACACTAAGCTCCTACGAGCAGTACTTC. The chain has TRBV20-1 and TRBJ2-7; the D gene is possibly TRBD1 (6 bases). Deletions cut 3 bases from V and 0 bases from J, with 18 bases between. This CDR3 is built from 16 residues. Germline V gene data show CDR1 as DFQATT and CDR2 as SNEGSKA (reference sequence).

In its sample, this clonotype was seen many times. The chain has TRBV5-1 and TRBJ2-5, with 12 positions matching TRBD2. The CDR3 contains 14 residues. The germline V gene has CDR1 SGHRS and CDR2 YFSETQ. J lost 4 bases, V lost 4 bases, and 2 bases had no gene match. This CDR3 reads CASSAGLAGETQYF. The CDR3 coding sequence is TGCGCCAGCAGCGCGGGACTAGCGGGAGAGACCCAGTACTTC.

There are a few counts of this clonotype. The chain recombines TRBV3-1 with TRBJ2-7; TRBD2 matches 9 bases. The ends lost 0 bases at V and 3 bases at J; junction bases unmatched: 6. The CDR3 runs 16 residues. The germline V gene has CDR1 LGHDT and CDR2 YNNKEL (reference sequence). The CDR3 region has the DNA TGTGCCAGCAGCCAAGACTGGACTAGCGCAAGCTACGAGCAGTACTTC. Translated, it gives CASSQDWTSASYEQYF.

The chain has TRBV7-2 and TRBJ2-4; no definite D call. The CDR3 consists of 14 residues. V shed 5 bases and J shed 6 bases, with 14 bases lying between them. Germline lookup yields CDR1 SGHTA and CDR2 FQGNSA. The CDR3 nucleotides read TGTGCCAGCAGCCTAGAGCTTAATACAAACATTCAGTACTTC. Its protein is CASSLELNTNIQYF.

This clonotype has a single count. The chain has TRBV20-1 and TRBJ1-1, with D perhaps TRBD1 (6 bases). Trimming stripped 6 bases from V and 0 bases from J, with 14 bases between. The CDR3 contains 14 residues. The germline gives CDR1 DFQATT, CDR2 SNEGSKA (reference sequence). In DNA form, the CDR3 reads TGCAGTGCGACTAGGGGGGGACTGAACACTGAAGCTTTCTTT. Protein: CSATRGGLNTEAFF.

This rearrangement joins TRBV6-5 to TRBJ1-2; D is perhaps TRBD1 (5 bases). The V gene lost 0 bases and the J gene lost 3 bases, with 11 bases spanning the gap. The CDR3 contains 15 residues. Germline CDR1 is MNHEY and CDR2 is SVGAGI. CDR3: CASSYSITGHYGYTF. The CDR3 nucleotides read TGTGCCAGCAGTTACTCAATTACAGGACACTATGGCTACACCTTC.

As concerns this clonotype: At one end, the junction sequence differs from germline, possibly due to a read error. V gene TRBV7-9 combines with J gene TRBJ2-5; no definite D call. Germline V gene data show CDR1 as SEHNR and CDR2 as FQNEAQ (reference sequence). There are 13 residues in the CDR3. CDR3 residues: CASSFRSGTRMVF. The CDR3 DNA sequence: TGTGCCAGCAGCTTTCGTAGTGGCACCCGCATGGTTTTC.

This clonotype was counted only a few times. The chain joins TRBV13 to TRBJ2-7; possibly TRBD2 for D (6 bases). V lost 3 bases and J lost 5, with 23 bases in between. CDR1 is PRHDT and CDR2 is FYEKMQ in the germline V gene (reference sequence). CDR3 length: 17 amino acids. CDR3 DNA sequence: TGTGCCAGCAGCTTCCGCCCCGGGACTCGGGGTTCCGACGAGCAGTACTTC. Its translation: CASSFRPGTRGSDEQYF.

The rearrangement joins TRBV6-5 to TRBJ2-5, with TRBD2 identical over 11 bases. The end of the DNA is better explained by TRBJ2-1, so the J call may be wrong. Germline V gene lookup returns CDR1 MNHEY and CDR2 SVGAGI. The CDR3 covers 14 residues. For the CDR3, the DNA is TGTGCCAGCAATAAACTAGCGGGAGAAGTTGAGCAGTTCTTC. Translated: CASNKLAGEVEQFF.

The rearrangement uses TRBV2 and TRBJ2-5, with D perhaps TRBD2 (6 bases). From germline, CDR1 is SNHLY and CDR2 FYNNEI. The V end was cut by 8 bases, the J end by 2 bases, with 12 bases between. This CDR3 has 13 residues. DNA of the CDR3: TGTGCCAGCGGGGGGACGAAGCAAGAGACCCAGTACTTC. It encodes CASGGTKQETQYF.

This clonotype was recorded a few times. J is TRBJ2-5 and V is TRBV6-1, with 13 bases fitting TRBD2. This CDR3 is 16 amino acids long. The junction had 2 bases not matched to a gene; V was cut back by 3 bases and J by 1 base. CDR1 is MNHNS, CDR2 SASEGT, per germline. CDR3 bases: TGTGCCAGCAGTGACGGGACTAGCGGGGTCCAAGAGACCCAGTACTTC. Translation gives CASSDGTSGVQETQYF.

This clonotype was seen ten or more times. The chain links TRBV25-1 to TRBJ1-2; tentative D call: TRBD1 (5 bases). The CDR3 spans 16 residues. Germline CDR1 is MGHDK and CDR2 is SYGVNS. V lost 4 bases to trimming and J lost 4 bases, with 19 bases between them. The CDR3 DNA is TGTGCCAGCAGTGTCCCGTGGCGGGGGATAAGCTATGGCTACACCTTC. Protein product: CASSVPWRGISYGYTF.

The V gene is TRBV29-1, the J gene TRBJ2-5; no clear D gene. This CDR3 spans 13 amino acids. CDR1 and CDR2 (germline): SQVTM, ANQGSEA. V was cut by 0 bases and J by 5 bases, with 10 bases left in between. The CDR3 region is CSVEERSSETQYF. The CDR3 region has the DNA TGCAGCGTTGAAGAACGGTCAAGTGAGACCCAGTACTTC.

The chain has TRBV20-1 and TRBJ1-2, with D perhaps matching TRBD1 (5 bases). Between the trimmed V and J ends, which lost 1 base and 4 bases, there was a span of 7 bases. The CDR3 consists of 12 residues. CDR1 DFQATT and CDR2 SNEGSKA come from the germline V gene (reference sequence). The DNA for the CDR3 is TGCAGTGCTAGAGGACAGAGCTATGGCTACACCTTC. Translated, it gives CSARGQSYGYTF.

V usage is TRBV12-3 or TRBV12-4 and J usage is TRBJ2-7, with 7 bases identical to TRBD1. This CDR3 contains 14 residues. The V and J ends lost 2 bases and 7 bases, in that order; junction bases with no gene match: 8. In nucleotides, the CDR3 is TGTGCCAGCAGTTTAACATCTGGGGGACAGGAGCAGTACTTC. Protein product: CASSLTSGGQEQYF.

The chain recombines TRBV20-1 with TRBJ2-5, with 11 nucleotides matching TRBD2. This CDR3 region has 15 residues. Germline CDR1 and CDR2: DFQATT and SNEGSKA (reference sequence). V dropped 4 bases and J dropped 2; count of bases not matched to a gene: 6. The CDR3 region has the DNA TGCAGTGCTAACGGACTAGCGGGCAAGCAAGAGACCCAGTACTTC. It specifies CSANGLAGKQETQYF.

Worth noting for this clonotype: Germline is not matched at one junction end, which may reflect a read error. V and J are TRBV7-2 and TRBJ2-1; 9 bases align to TRBD2. This CDR3 is 17 amino acids long. Germline V gene sequence: CDR1 SGHTA, CDR2 FQGNSA. The CDR3 bases are TGTGCCAGCAGCTTAGTGGCGGGGGGGACTCCTTACAATGGGCAGTTCTTC. This encodes CASSLVAGGTPYNGQFF.

The genes are TRBV20-1 and TRBJ1-2; the match to TRBD1 covers 7 bases. CDR1 is DFQATT, CDR2 SNEGSKA, per germline (reference sequence). V trimming: 6 bases; J trimming: 4 bases; junction bases outside the gene matches: 5. This CDR3 has 12 amino acids. CDR3 region: CSAETGFYGYTF. The CDR3 DNA sequence: TGCAGTGCCGAGACAGGGTTCTATGGCTACACCTTC.

This clonotype was detected a few times. V is TRBV7-8 and J is TRBJ2-5, with TRBD1 identical over 7 bases. Trimming took 4 bases from V and 1 from J; bases not matched to a gene: 6. Germline V CDR1 and CDR2: SGHVS, FQNEAQ. This CDR3 region has 15 residues. CDR3 sequence (DNA): TGTGCCAGCAGCTCGGCCGGGACAGCCCAAGAGACCCAGTACTTC. This sequence encodes CASSSAGTAQETQYF.